The clone carrying this T cell receptor beta chain was counted between two and nine times. Its cognate antigen is unknown. Trimming cost V 1 base and J 0 bases, with 8 bases left between them. Germline V gene data show CDR1 as SGHRS and CDR2 as YFSETQ. The CDR3 spans 14 residues. These data belong to a study of T cell responses to AZD1222 COVID-19 vaccine. General study findings and limits: Spike-spanning, vaccine-associated CD4 TCRs were dominant at 160-218 and 743-854. Donors in the cohort were predominantly white British and more often female, and clonal diversity was possibly underestimated.

TCRdb's copy holds only in-frame clones and misses some; the assay was immunoSEQ multiplex PCR. The sample includes some 150,000 clones, roughly 87% of them seen just once. This material consisted of peripheral blood, taken 28 days after the second dose of the MenACWY control vaccine. This chain uses TRBV5-1 with TRBJ2-7; weak D call: TRBD2 (5 bases). The sequence was collected from an adult who received the MenACWY meningococcal vaccine as a control. CDR3 residues: CASSLTRDSYEQYF. CDR3 nucleotide sequence: TGCGCCAGCAGCTTGACCCGGGACTCCTACGAGCAGTACTTC.